This note documents a single TCR beta chain sequence. Antigen: not known. Sequencing relied on a cDNA template that was reverse transcribed from extracted RNA. TCRdb's copy holds only in-frame clones and misses some; the assay was immunoSEQ multiplex PCR. Of 200,000 or so clones detected, more than 45% appear once; the ten largest clones hold more than 5.5%. The germline CDR1 and CDR2 sequences are SNHLY and FYNNEI. The CDR3 totals 15 residues. J was trimmed by 3 bases and V by 7 bases; bases with no gene match: 5. The data belong to a study of CD8+ T cells in alopecia areata. Turning to the study itself: The tofacitinib course ran for 6 to 18 months and was followed by 6 months off drug.

This sample's treatment: oral pan-JAK inhibitor, 5-10 mg twice daily. General study results and limits: Tofacitinib significantly brought down scalp clonality and expanded CD8+ clones among top 100. Persistence during tofacitinib was seen for many expanded lesional clones in scalp and blood.

This clonotype was obtained from a human donor with alopecia areata. The V gene is TRBV2, the J gene TRBJ2-6, with 8 bases fitting TRBD1. The input for sequencing was CD4+ T cells sorted from blood, taken at week 24, from a patient treated with tofacitinib. The CDR3 is CASTDRVSGANVLTF. The CDR3 region has the DNA TGTGCCAGCACGGACAGGGTTAGTGGGGCCAACGTCCTGACTTTC.